This paragraph covers one T cell receptor (beta chain) sequence. Its target is unknown. Primers included in the PCR were 60 Vbeta and 13 Jbeta primers. Using immunoSEQ multiplex PCR, the repertoire was profiled, and TCRdb retains in-frame clones only, with some absent. The data hold over 150,000 clones, with 65% to 75% observed a single time. There were likely unrecorded immune exposures, though donors were nominally healthy when sampled. The entry originates in a study of cytomegalovirus exposure and HLA in healthy donors. Trimming cost V 0 bases and J 7 bases; bases outside gene matches: 6. The germline V gene encodes CDR1 MGHRA and CDR2 YSYEKL. This CDR3 has 16 residues. Findings of the study overall: As a later analysis revealed, most CMV-associated TCR beta chains appeared HLA-restricted.

The sample comprised PBMCs. This sequence was found in a man younger than 45 in good health and CMV-seronegative. The rearrangement uses TRBV4-1 and TRBJ2-1, with 10 bases lining up with TRBD2. The CDR3 loop reads CASSQDVAGGGNEQFF. CDR3 sequence (DNA): TGCGCCAGCAGCCAAGATGTAGCGGGGGGAGGGAATGAGCAGTTCTTC.